One sample yielded the 7 T cell receptor beta chains listed below, sequenced in a study of OX40 agonist ivuxolimab in advanced cancers. Some clones are missing from TCRdb's copy, which holds only in-frame ones; the method was immunoSEQ multiplex PCR. The sample holds about 72,000 clones, less than 90% seen once. The sample here was CD4+ or CD8+ T cells sorted from blood, taken in a trial of the OX40 agonist ivuxolimab. These receptors were collected from an adult with an advanced solid tumor such as melanoma, head and neck, liver or kidney cancer.

This chain joins TRBV5-1 and TRBJ2-5; 7 bases align to TRBD1. V trimming: 7 bases; J trimming: 2 bases; junction bases outside the gene matches: 11. This CDR3 has 15 amino acids. Germline CDR1 and CDR2: SGHRS and YFSETQ. The CDR3 loop is CASRSLTGPQETQYF. CDR3 nucleotides: TGCGCCAGCCGGAGCTTGACAGGGCCTCAAGAGACCCAGTACTTC. The complete variable domain, with remaining parts taken from reference TRBV5-1 and TRBJ2-5, reads KAGVTQTPRYLIKTRGQQVTLSCSPISGHRSVSWYQQTPGQGLQFLFEYFSETQRNKGNFPGRFSGRQFSNSRSEMNVSTLELGDSALYLCASRSLTGPQETQYFGPGTRLLVL.

The chain uses TRBV7-2 and TRBJ2-5; 8 positions match TRBD1. The CDR3 sequence is 14 residues long. Germline values: CDR1 SGHTA, CDR2 FQGNSA. With 5 bases clipped from V and 2 bases from J, the junction kept 4 bases outside the gene matches. DNA of the CDR3: TGTGCCAGCAGCCCGACAGGGGTTCAAGAGACCCAGTACTTC. Translated: CASSPTGVQETQYF.

This chain links TRBV4-3 with TRBJ2-1; D is perhaps TRBD1 or TRBD2 (5 bases each). Germline CDR1 LGHNA, CDR2 YSLEER. The CDR3 covers 15 residues. Trimming cost V 0 bases and J 9 bases, with 15 bases left between them. The CDR3 here is CASSQETRAGTEQFF. CDR3 DNA sequence: TGCGCCAGCAGCCAAGAAACCCGGGCAGGGACTGAGCAGTTCTTC.

The rearrangement links TRBV19 to TRBJ2-5; D is perhaps TRBD1 (6 bases). The CDR3 has 13 amino acids. Germline CDR1 reads LNHDA; CDR2 reads SQIVND (reference sequence). V was pared by 5 bases and J by 5 bases, with 12 bases between. The CDR3 sequence is CASSPTGTETQYF. DNA for the CDR3: TGTGCCAGTAGTCCAACAGGGACGGAGACCCAGTACTTC.

This rearrangement joins TRBV6-6 to TRBJ2-6; D may be TRBD1 or TRBD2 (5 bases each). The germline V gene has CDR1 MNHNY and CDR2 SVGAGI (reference sequence). V gave up 6 bases and J gave up 2 bases, with 11 bases separating them. The CDR3 covers 15 residues. The CDR3 DNA is TGTGCCAGCAGCCTCAGGGACCCTGGGGCCAACGTCCTGACTTTC. It yields the protein CASSLRDPGANVLTF.

A few counts support this clone. V is TRBV6-1 and J is TRBJ1-2, with a tentative D call TRBD1 (5 bases). The CDR3 consists of 13 residues. From germline, CDR1 is MNHNS and CDR2 SASEGT. The ends were cut back, 5 bases at V and 1 base at J, with 8 bases in the middle. This CDR3 reads CASSRDGNYGYTF. Written as DNA, the CDR3 is TGTGCCAGCAGTCGGGACGGTAACTATGGCTACACCTTC.

V gene TRBV5-1 combines with J gene TRBJ2-7, with TRBD1 matching over 7 bases. V was clipped by 0 bases and J by 5 bases; unmatched bases: 8. The CDR3 is 15 residues long. Germline V CDR1 and CDR2: SGHRS, YFSETQ. CDR3 nucleotide sequence: TGCGCCAGCAGCTTGGGACAGGGATTCAGACACGAGCAGTACTTC. Translating it yields CASSLGQGFRHEQYF.